Below, 19 T cell receptor beta chains from the same sample are listed, as sequenced in a study of radiotherapy plus CTLA-4 blockade in lung cancer. Some clones are missing from TCRdb's copy, which holds only in-frame ones; the method was immunoSEQ multiplex PCR. The sample records more than 95,000 clones, 65% to 80% being singletons. Sequenced material: peripheral blood, taken from a patient treated with radiotherapy plus ipilimumab. The source of these receptors is a human donor with non-small cell lung cancer who had a partial response to radiotherapy plus ipilimumab. Some clones in this sample may be carry-over from other donors' samples.

The chain couples TRBV6-1 to TRBJ2-2, with D hard to call. Trimming cost V 11 bases and J 5 bases, with 6 bases left between them. The germline V gene has CDR1 MNHNS and CDR2 SASEGT. CDR3 length equals 10 residues. The CDR3 protein is CALKTGELFF. The DNA of the CDR3 is TGTGCCCTAAAAACCGGGGAGCTGTTTTTT.

This clone was counted between two and nine times. The V and J genes are TRBV6-5 and TRBJ2-5, with 8 bases that match TRBD1. Trimming removed 6 bases from V and 5 bases from J; junction bases left unmatched: 8. The CDR3 loop spans 14 amino acids. Germline V lookup: CDR1 MNHEY, CDR2 SVGAGI. DNA of the CDR3: TGTGCCAGCAGAACCACAGGGGGAGGCGAGACCCAGTACTTC. This gives the protein CASRTTGGGETQYF.

The chain joins TRBV7-2 to TRBJ1-5, with 7 bases lining up with TRBD1. The CDR3 runs 15 residues. V was pared by 5 bases and J by 2 bases, with 6 bases of the junction left unmatched. CDR1 and CDR2 (germline): SGHTA, FQGNSA. The CDR3 nucleotides read TGTGCCAGCAGCCTCAACGGACAGGGCAATCAGCCCCAGCATTTT. Translated, it gives CASSLNGQGNQPQHF. Full variable domain (rest looked up from reference TRBV7-2 and TRBJ1-5): GAGVSQSPSNKVTEKGKDVELRCDPISGHTALYWYRQSLGQGLEFLIYFQGNSAPDKSGLPSDRFSAERTGGSVSTLTIQRTQQEDSAVYLCASSLNGQGNQPQHFGDGTRLSIL.

This chain uses TRBV9 with TRBJ2-1; 8 bases are a match to TRBD2. CDR1 and CDR2 (germline): SGDLS, YYNGEE. CDR3 length equals 16 residues. Trimming at V came to 0 bases and at J to 8 bases, leaving 10 bases not matched to a gene. CDR3 region: CASSVGWSGGLHEQFF. Here the CDR3 DNA reads TGTGCCAGCAGCGTAGGATGGTCGGGGGGGCTCCATGAGCAGTTCTTC.

This clone was seen once. V and J are TRBV9 and TRBJ2-2, with 10 bases matching TRBD1. Germline CDR1 reads SGDLS; CDR2 reads YYNGEE. V was pared by 3 bases and J by 4 bases, with 9 bases of the junction left unmatched. CDR3 length: 17 amino acids. CDR3 in amino acids: CASSGSDRGLSTGELFF. DNA for the CDR3: TGTGCCAGCAGCGGTTCCGACAGGGGGCTTAGCACCGGGGAGCTGTTTTTT.

The rearrangement joins TRBV28 to TRBJ1-1, with D possibly being TRBD1 (5 bases). V lost 6 bases and J lost 4, with 12 bases in between. The CDR3 has 13 residues. Per germline, CDR1 MDHEN and CDR2 SYDVKM. The CDR3 DNA reads TGTGCCAGCAGACTGACAGAGCCCACTGAAGCTTTCTTT. This codes for CASRLTEPTEAFF.

For the CDR3, the DNA is TGTGCCAGCAGCTTAAGTCCTAGCGGGGGGGCAGAGACCCAGTACTTC. Translating it yields CASSLSPSGGAETQYF. The V gene is TRBV7-3, the J gene TRBJ2-5, with 12 bases fitting TRBD2. Germline loops: CDR1 SGHTA, CDR2 FQGTGA. The J segment lost 4 bases and the V segment lost 1 base, leaving 4 bases of the junction unmatched. The CDR3 spans 16 residues.

The chain has TRBV29-1 and TRBJ2-7; D is ambiguous. Between the trimmed V and J ends, which lost 1 base and 6 bases, there was a span of 10 bases. Germline CDR1 SQVTM, CDR2 ANQGSEA. This CDR3 contains 12 residues. The CDR3 DNA follows: TGCAGCGTTGAAGGATCCGGGTTCGAGCAGTACTTC. This encodes CSVEGSGFEQYF.

The rearrangement uses TRBV14 and TRBJ2-5; a possible D gene is TRBD2 (7 bases). There are 13 residues in the CDR3. Germline-derived CDR1 and CDR2 are SGHDN and FVKESK. The V and J ends lost 4 bases and 4 bases respectively, with 10 bases between them. The CDR3 protein is CASSLGGVETQYF. CDR3 coding DNA: TGTGCCAGCAGCCTAGGGGGGGTAGAGACCCAGTACTTC. The variable domain in full, with the rest retrieved from reference TRBV14 and TRBJ2-5, is EAGVTQFPSHSVIEKGQTVTLRCDPISGHDNLYWYRRVMGKEIKFLLHFVKESKQDESGMPNNRFLAERTGGTYSTLKVQPAELEDSGVYFCASSLGGVETQYFGPGTRLLVL.

The chain uses TRBV18 and TRBJ1-5, with D unresolved. V was shortened by 1 base and J by 0 bases, with 7 bases between the two germline ends. Germline V gene sequence: CDR1 KGHSH, CDR2 LQKENI. This CDR3 is built from 15 residues. DNA of the CDR3: TGTGCCAGCTCACCACGGCAATCTAGCAATCAGCCCCAGCATTTT. As protein: CASSPRQSSNQPQHF.

J is TRBJ2-1 and V is TRBV6-5; no firm D call. Between the trimmed V and J ends, which lost 0 bases and 9 bases, there was a span of 6 bases. Germline V CDR1 and CDR2: MNHEY, SVGAGI. The CDR3 sequence is 12 residues long. In DNA form, the CDR3 reads TGTGCCAGCAGTTACTCGAACAGTGAGCAGTTCTTC. Protein: CASSYSNSEQFF.

This chain joins TRBV15 and TRBJ1-5; 9 bases agree with TRBD1. The CDR3 has 19 amino acids. The V segment lost 1 base and the J segment 1 base; nucleotides outside the gene matches: 11. Looked up from germline, CDR1 is LNHNV and CDR2 is YYDKDF (reference sequence). The DNA of the CDR3 is TGTGCCACCAGCAGAGGCCCGGGACAGGGAGATTTCAGCAATCAGCCCCAGCATTTT. Its protein is CATSRGPGQGDFSNQPQHF.

J is TRBJ1-6 and V is TRBV4-1; perhaps TRBD1 as D (5 bases). CDR3 length: 14 residues. From germline, CDR1 is MGHRA and CDR2 YSYEKL. V lost 8 bases to trimming and J lost 9 bases, with 17 bases between them. The CDR3 is CASASTGVLSPLHF. CDR3 nucleotide sequence: TGCGCCAGCGCCTCGACGGGGGTTCTTTCACCCCTCCACTTT.

This clone has just one count. The chain employs TRBV6-4 and TRBJ2-3, with 9 bases aligning to TRBD2. Trimming cost V 0 bases and J 4 bases; bases outside gene matches: 5. The CDR3 is 16 amino acids. The V gene's germline CDR1 is MRHNA and CDR2 SNTAGT. CDR3 nucleotides: TGTGCCAGCAGTGACTCTCCGGCGGGAGGGCCAGATACGCAGTATTTT. It is translated as CASSDSPAGGPDTQYF.

This clone showed up just once. This chain connects TRBV5-4 to TRBJ1-1; the D gene is possibly TRBD1 (6 bases). V gave up 0 bases and J gave up 6 bases, with 15 bases separating them. Germline CDR1 is SGHNT and CDR2 is YYREEE (reference sequence). The CDR3 contains 15 residues. The DNA of the CDR3 is TGTGCCAGCAGCTTGGAGGGGGGGGGTTACGCTGAAGCTTTCTTT. This gives the protein CASSLEGGGYAEAFF.

The chain employs TRBV9 and TRBJ2-5, with TRBD2 matching 14 bases. The V and J ends lost 2 bases and 1 base, in that order; junction bases with no gene match: 1. The CDR3 runs 16 residues. Germline CDR1 SGDLS, CDR2 YYNGEE. This CDR3 reads CASSVGTSGGQETQYF. The CDR3 DNA reads TGTGCCAGCAGCGTCGGGACTAGCGGGGGCCAAGAGACCCAGTACTTC.

The V and J genes are TRBV27 and TRBJ2-3, with 8 bases aligning to TRBD1. The V and J ends lost 3 bases and 2 bases, in that order; junction bases with no gene match: 1. CDR1 is MNHEY and CDR2 is SMNVEV in the germline V gene (reference sequence). This CDR3 is built from 14 residues. The DNA for the CDR3 is TGTGCCAGCAGTTTGACAGGGGTCACAGATACGCAGTATTTT. Translating it yields CASSLTGVTDTQYF.

The chain couples TRBV28 to TRBJ2-1; D may be TRBD2 (5 bases). The CDR3 is 15 amino acids. Germline V gene sequence: CDR1 MDHEN, CDR2 SYDVKM. With 1 base removed from V and 8 bases from J, the gap between germline ends came to 15 bases. CDR3 sequence: CASSLSGFLEHEQFF. The CDR3 DNA reads as TGTGCCAGCAGTTTATCGGGGTTCCTGGAGCATGAGCAGTTCTTC. The full variable domain, its missing parts supplied by reference TRBV28 and TRBJ2-1, is DVKVTQSSRYLVKRTGEKVFLECVQDMDHENMFWYRQDPGLGLRLIYFSYDVKMKEKGDIPEGYSVSREKKERFSLILESASTNQTSMYLCASSLSGFLEHEQFFGPGTRLTVL.

This sequence joins TRBV29-1 and TRBJ2-1; 9 nucleotides agree with TRBD2. Unmatched junction bases numbered 6, after V lost 6 bases and J lost 0 bases. The CDR3 is made up of 15 amino acids. Germline CDR1 reads SQVTM; CDR2 reads ANQGSEA. CDR3 region: CSVRASGISYNEQFF. CDR3 nucleotide sequence: TGCAGCGTACGAGCTAGCGGGATCTCCTACAATGAGCAGTTCTTC.